This record covers a single T cell receptor (beta chain). 13 Jbeta primers and 60 Vbeta primers were used for the PCR. As processed by the authors: The authors later counted tens of millions of unique TCR beta chains, roughly 10 million of them shared. The repertoire was sequenced with immunoSEQ multiplex PCR; TCRdb's copy has only in-frame clones and lacks some. From that table come the V and J calls and clone size; the DNA was used to work out D and trimming. The data contain some 120,000 clones, about 80% of them singletons. The sample is drawn from a study of cytomegalovirus exposure and HLA in healthy donors. The length of the CDR3 is 15 residues. The germline gives CDR1 MGHDK, CDR2 SYGVNS. The ends were cut back, 3 bases at V and 5 bases at J, with 13 bases in the middle.

Sequencing was done on a sample of PBMCs. This TCR was sampled from a human donor in good health. The chain recombines TRBV25-1 with TRBJ1-4, with D possibly being TRBD1 (5 bases). This CDR3 reads CASSEPGVVNEKLFF. In DNA form, the CDR3 reads TGTGCCAGCAGTGAGCCGGGGGTCGTCAATGAAAAACTGTTTTTT.